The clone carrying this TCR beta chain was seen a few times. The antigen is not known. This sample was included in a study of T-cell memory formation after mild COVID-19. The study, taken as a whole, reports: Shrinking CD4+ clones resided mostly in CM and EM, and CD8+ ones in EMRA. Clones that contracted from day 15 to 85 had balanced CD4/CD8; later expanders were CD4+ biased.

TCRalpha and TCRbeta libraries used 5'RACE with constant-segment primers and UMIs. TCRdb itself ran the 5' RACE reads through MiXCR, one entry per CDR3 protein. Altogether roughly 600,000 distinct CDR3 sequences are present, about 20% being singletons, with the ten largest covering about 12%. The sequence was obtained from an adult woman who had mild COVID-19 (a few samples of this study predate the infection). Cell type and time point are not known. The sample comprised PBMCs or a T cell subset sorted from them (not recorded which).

CDR3 DNA sequence: TGTGCCACCGGCCCCTCTAGCGGGAGATGGAATGAGCAGTTCTTC. This encodes CATGPSSGRWNEQFF. This chain uses TRBV24-1 with TRBJ2-1; 10 nucleotides align to TRBD2. Germline V gives CDR1 KGHDR, CDR2 SFDVKD. Trimming cost V 9 bases and J 7 bases; bases outside gene matches: 11. This CDR3 region has 15 residues.